This entry describes one T cell receptor beta chain. This table comes from immunoSEQ multiplex PCR, and its TCRdb copy is limited to in-frame clones, with some not included. The top ten hold approximately 2.4% of the sample, which has fewer than 350,000 clones, roughly 93% seen once. The CDR3 is 16 amino acids. The ends lost 5 bases at V and 1 base at J; junction bases unmatched: 4. Germline assignment: CDR1 SEHNR and CDR2 FQNEAQ (reference sequence). In terms of age and location, participants ranged from roughly 18 to 100 years and lived in about two dozen US areas. The data were taken from a study of blood T cell repertoires in COVID-19. Study information: Samples representing acute and convalescent COVID-19 were sourced from the United States, Italy and Spain.

Sequencing used PBMCs or T cells enriched from blood (not recorded which). The sequence was obtained from a woman aged 40 to 49 with acute COVID-19. The V call is TRBV7-9, the J call TRBJ2-2; 10 nucleotides line up with TRBD1. The CDR3 sequence is CASSQRTGGNTGELFF. The CDR3 region has the DNA TGTGCCAGCAGCCAAAGGACAGGGGGGAACACCGGGGAGCTGTTTTTT.